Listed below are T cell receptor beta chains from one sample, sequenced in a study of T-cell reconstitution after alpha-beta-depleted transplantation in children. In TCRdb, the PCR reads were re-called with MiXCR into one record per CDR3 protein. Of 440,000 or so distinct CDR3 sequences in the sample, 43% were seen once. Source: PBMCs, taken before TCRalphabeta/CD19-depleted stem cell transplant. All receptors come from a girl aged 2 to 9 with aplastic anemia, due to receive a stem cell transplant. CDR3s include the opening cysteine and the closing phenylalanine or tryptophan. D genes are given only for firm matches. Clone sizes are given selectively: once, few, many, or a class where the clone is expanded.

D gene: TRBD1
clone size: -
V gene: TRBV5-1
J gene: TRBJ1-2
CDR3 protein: CASAGQTDYGYTF
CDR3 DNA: TGCGCCAGCGCGGGACAGACAGACTATGGCTACACCTTC

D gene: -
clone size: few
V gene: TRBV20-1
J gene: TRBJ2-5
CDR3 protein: CSARSRTQYF
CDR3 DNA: TGCAGTGCTAGATCCCGGACCCAGTACTTC

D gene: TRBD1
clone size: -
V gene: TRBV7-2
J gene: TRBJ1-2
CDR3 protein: CASSLARTGLYGYTF
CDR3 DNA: TGTGCCAGCAGCCTAGCAAGGACAGGCTTGTATGGCTACACCTTC

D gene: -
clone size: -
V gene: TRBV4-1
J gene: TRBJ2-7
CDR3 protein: CASSPQGLGSSYEQYF
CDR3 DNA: TGCGCCAGCAGCCCCCAGGGACTGGGGAGCTCCTACGAGCAGTACTTC

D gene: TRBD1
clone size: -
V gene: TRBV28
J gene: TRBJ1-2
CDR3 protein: CASSSRPGTGDGANYGYTF
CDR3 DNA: TGTGCCAGCAGTTCACGACCCGGGACAGGGGATGGAGCTAACTATGGCTACACCTTC

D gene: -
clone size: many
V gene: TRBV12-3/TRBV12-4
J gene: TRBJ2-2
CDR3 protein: CASSFRRGNTGELFF
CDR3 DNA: TGTGCCAGCAGTTTCCGCAGGGGGAACACCGGGGAGCTGTTTTTT

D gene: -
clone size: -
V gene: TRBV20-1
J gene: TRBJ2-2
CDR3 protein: CSALEGAGELFF
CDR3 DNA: TGCAGTGCCCTCGAGGGAGCCGGGGAGCTGTTTTTT

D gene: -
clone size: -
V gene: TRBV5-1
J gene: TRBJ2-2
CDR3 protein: CASSLAAGSNTGELFF
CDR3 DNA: TGCGCCAGCAGCTTGGCCGCCGGTTCGAACACCGGGGAGCTGTTTTTT

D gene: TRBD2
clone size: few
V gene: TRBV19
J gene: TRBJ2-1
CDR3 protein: CASQREGAYNEQFF
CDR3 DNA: TGTGCCAGCCAGCGGGAGGGTGCCTACAATGAGCAGTTCTTC

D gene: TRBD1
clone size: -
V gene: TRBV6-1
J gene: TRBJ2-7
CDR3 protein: CASRPRDRATYEQYF
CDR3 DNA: TGTGCCAGCAGGCCCCGGGACAGGGCTACCTACGAGCAGTACTTC

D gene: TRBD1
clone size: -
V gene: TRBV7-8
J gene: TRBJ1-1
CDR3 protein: CASSLDYPQGANTEAFF
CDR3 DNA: TGTGCCAGCAGCTTAGACTACCCACAGGGGGCGAACACTGAAGCTTTCTTT

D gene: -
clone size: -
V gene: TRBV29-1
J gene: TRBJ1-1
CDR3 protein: CSVEGEQMNTEAFF
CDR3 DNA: TGCAGCGTTGAAGGGGAACAGATGAACACTGAAGCTTTCTTT

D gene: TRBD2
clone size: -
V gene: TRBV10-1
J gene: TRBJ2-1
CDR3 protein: CASSPIAGGDNEQFF
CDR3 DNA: TGCGCCAGCAGTCCTATAGCGGGAGGGGACAATGAGCAGTTCTTC

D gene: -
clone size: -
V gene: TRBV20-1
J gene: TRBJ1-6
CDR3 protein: CSARMGHQVGPLHF
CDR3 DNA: TGCAGTGCTCGAATGGGACACCAGGTCGGGCCCCTCCACTTT

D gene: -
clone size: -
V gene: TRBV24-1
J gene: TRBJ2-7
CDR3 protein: CATDARYRTTPWYEQYF
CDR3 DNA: TGTGCCACCGACGCCAGATACAGGACCACCCCATGGTACGAGCAGTACTTC

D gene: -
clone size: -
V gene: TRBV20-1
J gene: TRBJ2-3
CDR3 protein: CSARDRSTDTQYF
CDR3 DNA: TGCAGTGCTAGGGACAGAAGCACAGATACGCAGTATTTT

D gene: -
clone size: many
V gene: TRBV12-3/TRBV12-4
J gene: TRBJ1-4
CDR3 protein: CASSLGTANEKLFF
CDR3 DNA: TGTGCCAGCAGTCTCGGGACGGCTAATGAAAAACTGTTTTTT

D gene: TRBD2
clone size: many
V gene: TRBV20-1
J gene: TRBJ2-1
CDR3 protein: CSAPGLGNNEQFF
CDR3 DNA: TGCAGTGCACCGGGACTAGGGAACAATGAGCAGTTCTTC

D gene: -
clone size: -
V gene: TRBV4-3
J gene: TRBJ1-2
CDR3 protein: CASSQGGASYGYTF
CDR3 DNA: TGCGCCAGCAGCCAAGGGGGGGCGAGCTATGGCTACACCTTC

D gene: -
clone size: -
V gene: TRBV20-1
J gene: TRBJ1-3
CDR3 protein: CCARDLRPSSGNTIYF
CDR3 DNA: TGCTGTGCTAGAGATCTTAGACCGAGCTCTGGAAACACCATATATTTT

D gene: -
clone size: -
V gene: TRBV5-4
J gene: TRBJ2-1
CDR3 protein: CASSISPNSGEQFF
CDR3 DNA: TGTGCCAGCTCAATATCCCCTAACAGCGGTGAGCAGTTCTTC

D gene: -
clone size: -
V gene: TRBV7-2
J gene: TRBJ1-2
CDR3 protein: CASSLNTQGYTF
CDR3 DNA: TGTGCCAGCAGCTTGAACACACAGGGCTACACCTTC

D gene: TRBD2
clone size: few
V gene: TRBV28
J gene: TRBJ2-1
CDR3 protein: CASRTTSGRGGSYNEQFF
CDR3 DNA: TGTGCCAGCCGGACAACTAGCGGGAGGGGGGGCTCCTACAATGAGCAGTTCTTC

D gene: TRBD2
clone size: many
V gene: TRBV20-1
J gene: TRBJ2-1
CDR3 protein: CSARELGAGGPVGYNEQFF
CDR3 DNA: TGCAGTGCTAGAGAATTAGGAGCGGGAGGGCCGGTTGGCTACAATGAGCAGTTCTTC

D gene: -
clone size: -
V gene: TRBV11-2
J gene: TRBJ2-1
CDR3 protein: CASSLDHTGRGNEQFF
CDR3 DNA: TGTGCCAGCAGCTTAGATCATACAGGGCGGGGCAATGAGCAGTTCTTC

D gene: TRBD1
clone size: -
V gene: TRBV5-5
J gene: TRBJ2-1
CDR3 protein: CASRPPGQENNEQFF
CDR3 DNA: TGTGCCAGCAGGCCCCCGGGACAGGAAAACAATGAGCAGTTCTTC

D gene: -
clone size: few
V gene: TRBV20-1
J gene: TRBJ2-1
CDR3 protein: CSVGSGVNEQFF
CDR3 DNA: TGCAGTGTAGGGTCGGGAGTGAATGAGCAGTTCTTC

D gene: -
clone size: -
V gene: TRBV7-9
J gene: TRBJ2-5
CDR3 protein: CAMVAGAGATQYF
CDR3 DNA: TGTGCCATGGTAGCGGGCGCAGGGGCGACCCAGTACTTC

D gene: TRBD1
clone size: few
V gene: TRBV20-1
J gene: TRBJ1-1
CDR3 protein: CSASSSGRGGNLNTEAFF
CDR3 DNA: TGCAGTGCTAGTAGCAGTGGCAGGGGGGGAAACCTGAACACTGAAGCTTTCTTT

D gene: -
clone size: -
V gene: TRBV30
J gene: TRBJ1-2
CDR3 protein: CGWSVRGGYTF
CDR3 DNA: TGTGGCTGGAGTGTTAGGGGCGGCTACACCTTC

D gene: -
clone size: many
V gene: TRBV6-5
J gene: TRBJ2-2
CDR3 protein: CASSYSRASSGELFF
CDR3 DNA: TGTGCCAGCAGTTACTCGAGGGCCTCTTCCGGGGAGCTGTTTTTT

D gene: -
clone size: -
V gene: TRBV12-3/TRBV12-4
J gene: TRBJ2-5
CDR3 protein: CASGDWAVQETQYF
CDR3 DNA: TGTGCCAGCGGAGACTGGGCTGTCCAAGAGACCCAGTACTTC

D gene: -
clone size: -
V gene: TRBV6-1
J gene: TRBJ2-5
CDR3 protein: CASSAGGSFQETQYF
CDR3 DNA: TGTGCCAGCAGTGCGGGTGGGTCCTTTCAAGAGACCCAGTACTTC

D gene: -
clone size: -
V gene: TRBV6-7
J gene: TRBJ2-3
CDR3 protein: CASSYKRLRRADTQYF
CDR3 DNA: TGTGCCAGCAGTTACAAGCGGTTGAGGAGGGCAGATACGCAGTATTTT

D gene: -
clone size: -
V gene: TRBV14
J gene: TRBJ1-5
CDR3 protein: CASSPRGGNQPQHF
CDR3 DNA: TGTGCCAGCAGCCCCAGGGGTGGCAATCAGCCCCAGCATTTT

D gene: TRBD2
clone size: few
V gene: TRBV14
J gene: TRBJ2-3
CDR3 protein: CARTSGRGHTQYF
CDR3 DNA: TGTGCCAGGACTAGCGGGAGGGGCCATACGCAGTATTTT

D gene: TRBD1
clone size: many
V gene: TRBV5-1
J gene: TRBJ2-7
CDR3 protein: CASSYGQGGKYEQYF
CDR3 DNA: TGCGCCAGCAGCTACGGACAGGGAGGTAAATACGAGCAGTACTTC

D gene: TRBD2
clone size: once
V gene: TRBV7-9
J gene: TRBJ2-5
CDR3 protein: CASSSFGGAGQETQYF
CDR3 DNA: TGTGCCAGCAGCTCTTTCGGGGGAGCGGGGCAAGAGACCCAGTACTTC

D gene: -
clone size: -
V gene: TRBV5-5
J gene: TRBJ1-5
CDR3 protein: CASSPLPGRSNQRQHF
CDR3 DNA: TGTGCCAGCAGCCCCCTCCCCGGACGGAGCAATCAGCGCCAGCATTTT

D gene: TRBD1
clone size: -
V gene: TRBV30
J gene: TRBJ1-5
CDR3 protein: CAWSQDRGIYQPQHF
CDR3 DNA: TGTGCCTGGAGCCAGGACAGGGGGATATATCAGCCCCAGCATTTT

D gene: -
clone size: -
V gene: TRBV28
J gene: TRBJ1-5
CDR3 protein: CASSSLGGPNQPQHF
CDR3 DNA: TGTGCCAGCAGTTCCTTGGGAGGGCCCAATCAGCCCCAGCATTTT

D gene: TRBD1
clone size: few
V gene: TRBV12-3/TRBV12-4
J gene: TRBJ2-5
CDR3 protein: CASSRDRGRVGETQYF
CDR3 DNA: TGTGCCAGCAGTCGGGACAGGGGGCGCGTGGGAGAGACCCAGTACTTC

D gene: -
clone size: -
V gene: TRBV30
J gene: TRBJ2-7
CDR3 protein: CAWSVSGVRYEQYF
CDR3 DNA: TGTGCCTGGAGTGTTTCGGGGGTGCGCTACGAGCAGTACTTC

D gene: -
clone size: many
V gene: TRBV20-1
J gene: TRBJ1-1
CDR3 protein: CSARSSNTEAFF
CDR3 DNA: TGCAGTGCCCGGTCCTCGAACACTGAAGCTTTCTTT

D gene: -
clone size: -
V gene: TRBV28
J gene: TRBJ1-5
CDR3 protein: CASSLNRLYSNQPQHF
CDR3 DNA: TGTGCCAGCAGTTTAAACCGGTTATATAGCAATCAGCCCCAGCATTTT

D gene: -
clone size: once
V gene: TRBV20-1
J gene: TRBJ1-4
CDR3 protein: CSAHGEEKLFF
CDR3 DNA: TGCAGTGCCCATGGGGAGGAAAAACTGTTTTTT

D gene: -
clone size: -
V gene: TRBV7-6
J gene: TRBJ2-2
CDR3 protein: CASSLRRGNVLPGELFF
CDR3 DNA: TGTGCCAGCAGCCTACGCCGGGGCAACGTCTTACCCGGGGAGCTGTTTTTT

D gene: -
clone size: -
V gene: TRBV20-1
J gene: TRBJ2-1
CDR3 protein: CCAPIGHSWTYNEQFF
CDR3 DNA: TGCTGTGCTCCAATAGGACACTCTTGGACCTACAATGAGCAGTTCTTC

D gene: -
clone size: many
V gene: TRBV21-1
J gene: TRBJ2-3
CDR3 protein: CASSVNLRGTDTQYF
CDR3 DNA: TGTGCCAGCAGCGTGAATTTACGGGGCACAGATACGCAGTATTTT

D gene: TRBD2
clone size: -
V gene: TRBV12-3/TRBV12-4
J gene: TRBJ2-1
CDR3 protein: CASQLAGEQFF
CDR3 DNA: TGTGCCAGCCAACTAGCGGGTGAGCAGTTCTTC

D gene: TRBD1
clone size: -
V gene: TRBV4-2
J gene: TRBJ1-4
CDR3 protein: CASSRSQGGDEKLFF
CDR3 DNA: TGTGCCAGCAGCCGCAGTCAGGGGGGGGATGAAAAACTGTTTTTT

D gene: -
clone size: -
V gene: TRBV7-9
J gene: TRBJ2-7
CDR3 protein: CASSLGVNEQYF
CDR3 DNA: TGTGCCAGCAGCTTGGGGGTGAACGAGCAGTACTTC

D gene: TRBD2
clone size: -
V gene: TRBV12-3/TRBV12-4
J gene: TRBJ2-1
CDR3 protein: CASSPSGFYNEQFF
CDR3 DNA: TGTGCCAGCAGTCCTAGCGGGTTTTACAATGAGCAGTTCTTC

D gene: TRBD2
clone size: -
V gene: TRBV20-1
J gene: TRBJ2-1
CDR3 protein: CSAISLAELYNEQFF
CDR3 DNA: TGCAGTGCTATAAGCCTAGCGGAGCTCTACAATGAGCAGTTCTTC